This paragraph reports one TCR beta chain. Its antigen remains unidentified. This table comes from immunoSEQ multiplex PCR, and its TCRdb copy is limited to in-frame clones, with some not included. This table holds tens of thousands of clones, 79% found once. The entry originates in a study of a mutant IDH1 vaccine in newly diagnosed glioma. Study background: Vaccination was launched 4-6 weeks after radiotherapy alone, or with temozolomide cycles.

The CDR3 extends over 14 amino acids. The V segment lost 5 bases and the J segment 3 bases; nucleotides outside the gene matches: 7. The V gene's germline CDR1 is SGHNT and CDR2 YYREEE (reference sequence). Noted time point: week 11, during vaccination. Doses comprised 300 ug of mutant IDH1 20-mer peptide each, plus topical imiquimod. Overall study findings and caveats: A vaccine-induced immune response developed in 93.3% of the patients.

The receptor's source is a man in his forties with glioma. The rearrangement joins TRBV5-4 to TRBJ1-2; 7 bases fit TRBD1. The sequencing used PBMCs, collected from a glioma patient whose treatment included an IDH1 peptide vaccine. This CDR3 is CASRKGGDHYGYTF. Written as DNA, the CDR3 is TGTGCCAGCAGAAAAGGGGGCGACCACTATGGCTACACCTTC.